The rows below give T cell receptor beta chains drawn from one sample of a study of CD8 T cells in Susac syndrome. TCRdb ran MiXCR on the immunoSEQ multiplex PCR reads and lists one entry per CDR3 protein. Altogether under 85,000 distinct CDR3 sequences are present, approximately 93% being singletons, with the ten largest covering 0.4% to 0.55%. Material for sequencing was CD8+ T cells from PBMCs. The receptor source for this set is a human donor with Susac syndrome. The CDR3 runs from the conserved cysteine through the conserved F or W. Each record gives: J gene, clone size, D gene, V gene, CDR3 DNA, CDR3 protein. A D gene is named only where the DNA matches it firmly. Expanded clones get a size class; other rows say once, few or many, or leave the size out.

TRBJ1-2 once NA TRBV2 TGTGCCAGCAGTAGAGAAAGACGGGACACCGTCAAAGCTAACTATGGCTACACCTTC CASSRERRDTVKANYGYTF
TRBJ2-5 NA NA TRBV6-5 TGTGCCAGCAGTTATTCCGCGGACAGACAAGAGACCCAGTACTTC CASSYSADRQETQYF
TRBJ1-4 NA NA TRBV20-1 TGCAGTGCTAGAGATCTTGGGGCTGCTAATGAAAAACTGTTTTTT CSARDLGAANEKLFF
TRBJ2-5 NA TRBD2 TRBV20-1 TGCAGTGCTAGAGTGGCGGGGGGGGCCGTAGAGACCCAGTACTTC CSARVAGGAVETQYF
TRBJ1-2 NA TRBD1 TRBV20-1 TGCAGTGCTAGAGATTGGGACAGGCCCCCGGAGGTAGGCTACACCTTC CSARDWDRPPEVGYTF
TRBJ1-5 NA NA TRBV19 TGTGCCAGTAGTACAGAACAGGTGTGGCAGCCCCAGCATTTT CASSTEQVWQPQHF
TRBJ2-1 NA TRBD2 TRBV18 TGTGCCAGCACGAAAAGGGAGGGAGAGTACAATGAGCAGTTCTTC CASTKREGEYNEQFF
TRBJ1-1 NA NA TRBV4-1 TGCGCCAGCAGCCAACTAACAGGGTACACTGAAGCTTTCTTT CASSQLTGYTEAFF
TRBJ2-1 NA NA TRBV12-3/TRBV12-4 TGTGCCAGCAGTTTTGGGGAGTGGAATGAGCAGTTCTTC CASSFGEWNEQFF
TRBJ2-7 NA NA TRBV18 TGTGCCAGCTCACTTCGATCTGACACGGGGATTGCCGAGCAGTACTTC CASSLRSDTGIAEQYF
TRBJ2-7 NA TRBD1 TRBV7-2 TGTGCCAGCAGCACCGGGACAGGGGACGAGCAGTACTTC CASSTGTGDEQYF
TRBJ2-2 NA NA TRBV11-2 TGTGCCAGCAGAACCTTGATGGGCACCGGGGAGCTGTTTTTT CASRTLMGTGELFF
TRBJ2-7 NA TRBD2 TRBV10-1 TGCGCCAGCAGTCTAGGACTAGGTCTCTACGAGCAGTACTTC CASSLGLGLYEQYF
TRBJ1-2 NA NA TRBV7-9 TGTGCCAGCAGCTTGGGACACCAAAAGGGTGGCTACACCTTC CASSLGHQKGGYTF
TRBJ1-2 NA NA TRBV3-1 TGTGCCAGCAGCCAGGCTAGCAGGGGCCGTGGCTACACCTTC CASSQASRGRGYTF
TRBJ1-1 NA NA TRBV6-1 TGTGCCAGCAGTGAATGGAGCCGGACTGAAGCTTTCTTT CASSEWSRTEAFF
TRBJ1-1 once NA TRBV15 TGTGCCACCAGCAGAGACCCCGCGGGACTTATGAACACTGAAGCTTTCTTT CATSRDPAGLMNTEAFF
TRBJ1-1 NA TRBD1 TRBV18 TGTGCCAGCTCACCGCGGACAGGAGGAAACACTGAAGCTTTCTTT CASSPRTGGNTEAFF
TRBJ1-2 NA NA TRBV21-1 TGTGCCAGCAGCAAAGCGGCGAGCCACCGAACAGAAGGGGGTAACTATGGCTACACCTTC CASSKAASHRTEGGNYGYTF
TRBJ2-7 once TRBD1 TRBV12-5 TGTGCTAGTGGTTTGGTAGCAGGGGGAAACAGAAAAGAGCAGTACTTC CASGLVAGGNRKEQYF
TRBJ2-7 NA TRBD1 TRBV27 TGTGCCAGCAGTTCACCAGACAGGGGCGAGCAGTACTTC CASSSPDRGEQYF
TRBJ2-7 once TRBD2 TRBV20-1 TGCAGTGCTAGGTCCCCGACTAGCGGTAACTACGAGCAGTACTTC CSARSPTSGNYEQYF
TRBJ2-7 NA NA TRBV12-3/TRBV12-4 TGTGCCAGCAGTTTGGGGTTAAGGGACTACGAGCAGTACTTC CASSLGLRDYEQYF
TRBJ1-1 NA TRBD1 TRBV20-1 TGCAGTGCTACTCGGACAGGCATGAACACTGAAGCTTTCTTT CSATRTGMNTEAFF
TRBJ1-2 NA NA TRBV3-1 TGTGCCAGCAGTCATGAGGTCGGTTCCTTCTATGGCTACACCTTC CASSHEVGSFYGYTF
TRBJ1-2 NA TRBD1 TRBV7-3 TGTGCCAGCAGCCCGGGTAACGACAGGGATGGCTACACCTTC CASSPGNDRDGYTF
TRBJ1-1 NA NA TRBV5-4 TGTGCCAGCAGGGAGCGAGGGGCAGGCAACACTGAAGCTTTCTTT CASRERGAGNTEAFF
TRBJ2-3 NA TRBD2 TRBV7-8 TGTGCCAGCAGCTTACCCGATCAACTAGCGGACACAGATACGCAGTATTTT CASSLPDQLADTDTQYF
TRBJ1-2 NA NA TRBV12-3/TRBV12-4 TGTGCCAGCAGCCTTCAGGGAGCTGGCTACACCTTC CASSLQGAGYTF
TRBJ2-3 NA TRBD2 TRBV11-2 TGTGCCAGCAGCCCCAGGCGGGGGGGAATCACAGATACGCAGTATTTT CASSPRRGGITDTQYF
TRBJ2-7 NA TRBD1 TRBV2 TGTGCCAGCAGTGGAGGGGACAGTACCTACGAGCAGTACTTC CASSGGDSTYEQYF
TRBJ2-3 NA TRBD2 TRBV7-9 TGTGCCAGCAGCCCGGGGGGGGCCGGTACGCAGTATTTT CASSPGGAGTQYF
TRBJ2-7 NA NA TRBV28 TGTGCCAGCAGTTCGCAGGGTGCCGAGCAGTACTTC CASSSQGAEQYF
TRBJ2-1 NA NA TRBV6-2/TRBV6-3 TGTGCCAGCAGCCCCCGGGACGTAGCTTCTGGTGAGCAGTTCTTC CASSPRDVASGEQFF
TRBJ2-1 NA TRBD2 TRBV6-5 TGTGCCAGCAGTTACTCCTGGCGGGCTAGCGGGAGTACTTACAATGAGCAGTTCTTC CASSYSWRASGSTYNEQFF
TRBJ1-1 NA TRBD1 TRBV7-9 TGTGCCCAACCAGGGACAGGGTTAGGGACTGAAGCTTTCTTT CAQPGTGLGTEAFF
TRBJ2-4 NA TRBD2 TRBV29-1 TGCAGCGCGTGGGGCTCGGGGGGGGGAAACATTCAGTACTTC CSAWGSGGGNIQYF
TRBJ2-1 NA NA TRBV5-1 TGCGCCAGCAGCTTGGCAGACAACAATGAGCAGTTCTTC CASSLADNNEQFF
TRBJ2-2 NA NA TRBV7-9 TGTGCCAGCAGCGAGGGACTGCTGAACACCGGGGAGCTGTTTTTT CASSEGLLNTGELFF
TRBJ2-2 once TRBD2 TRBV14 TGTGCCAGCAGCCAAGCTAGCGGGAGGTTCTCCGGGGAGCTGTTTTTT CASSQASGRFSGELFF
TRBJ2-6 NA TRBD2 TRBV27 TGTGCCAGCAGAGGACTAGCGGTCTCTGGGGCCAACGTCCTGACTTTC CASRGLAVSGANVLTF
TRBJ2-5 NA NA TRBV29-1 TGCAGCGTTGAAGAGGCAGAACGGGCTCAGACCCAGTACTTC CSVEEAERAQTQYF
TRBJ2-6 NA NA TRBV28 TGTGCCAGCAGGGTTTGGGGGGCCAACGTCCTGACTTTC CASRVWGANVLTF
TRBJ1-1 NA NA TRBV5-5 TGTGCCAGCAGCTCCAGTGTGAACACTGAAGCTTTCTTT CASSSSVNTEAFF
TRBJ2-1 NA TRBD2 TRBV23-1 TGCGCCAGCAGAGAGACTAGCGTCGATGAGCAGTTCTTC CASRETSVDEQFF
TRBJ1-2 NA TRBD1 TRBV20-1 TGCAGTGCCGACCCGGACAGGGCGGACTATGGCTACACCTTC CSADPDRADYGYTF
TRBJ2-3 NA TRBD2 TRBV4-3 TGCGCCAGCAGCCAAGATCGGGGCGGACTAGCGGGAACAGATACGCAGTATTTT CASSQDRGGLAGTDTQYF
TRBJ2-1 NA NA TRBV20-1 TGCAGTGCTAGTCCCATGGAGGACTATTACAATGAGCAGTTCTTC CSASPMEDYYNEQFF
TRBJ2-1 NA TRBD2 TRBV9 TGTGCCAGCAGCGTAGAGGGACTAGCGGGGTACAATGAGCAGTTCTTC CASSVEGLAGYNEQFF
TRBJ1-1 NA NA TRBV5-1 TGCGCCAGCAGCTTTATTGGAGGTACATCTTTTAGGAACACTGAAGCTTTCTTT CASSFIGGTSFRNTEAFF
TRBJ1-5 NA NA TRBV20-1 TGCAGTGCTAGAGGTAGGGCGACCGAGGATCAGCCCCAGCATTTT CSARGRATEDQPQHF
TRBJ2-1 NA TRBD2 TRBV20-1 TGCAGTGCCCGGACTAGCGGGAGGTTCTACAATGAGCAGTTCTTC CSARTSGRFYNEQFF
TRBJ2-5 NA NA TRBV2 TGTGCCAGCAGTGACCTGCTTGTGGTCCAAGAGACCCAGTACTTC CASSDLLVVQETQYF
TRBJ1-2 NA NA TRBV6-2/TRBV6-3 TGTGCCAGCAGTCCCGGGACGATACAACGGGGCTACACCTTC CASSPGTIQRGYTF
TRBJ2-3 once NA TRBV7-9 TGTGCCAGCAGCGGGCAGGGCAGCACAGATACGCAGTATTTT CASSGQGSTDTQYF
TRBJ1-1 NA NA TRBV6-1 TGTGCCAGCAGTGAATTCACTGAAGCTTTCTTT CASSEFTEAFF
TRBJ2-7 few TRBD1 TRBV12-3/TRBV12-4 TGTGCCAGCAGTATGGGGACAGTTATCGGGGAGCAGTACTTC CASSMGTVIGEQYF
TRBJ1-1 NA NA TRBV27 TGTGCCAGCAGTTTATCGTGGGGGATAAACACTGAAGCTTTCTTT CASSLSWGINTEAFF
TRBJ1-1 NA NA TRBV18 TGTGCCAGCTCACCCTCGGGCCAGTTGAACACTGAAGCTTTCTTT CASSPSGQLNTEAFF
TRBJ2-1 once TRBD1 TRBV4-3 TGCGCCAGCAGTTTGGGGGACAGCAACAATGAGCAGTTCTTC CASSLGDSNNEQFF